The present T cell receptor beta chain was sequenced within a study of Graves' ophthalmopathy and Graves' hyperthyroidism. Study results and limitations: Between ophthalmopathy and stable hyperthyroidism, a 13-signature model drew a separation with approximately 87% sensitivity and around 80% specificity.

Amplification of the TCR beta CDR3 regions used RNA transcripts (as template). Investigators did first-round RT-PCR with HTBI primers, then second-round multiplex PCR. TCRdb fed the multiplex PCR reads into MiXCR, producing one record per CDR3 protein. The sample contains under 350,000 distinct CDR3 sequences, roughly a sixth of which appear only once. This clonotype was seen repeatedly, ten times or more. Its antigen is undetermined. From fresh peripheral blood, roughly 11 ml in volume, the PBMCs were obtained. Sequenced input: peripheral blood. The sequence was obtained from an adult man with Graves' ophthalmopathy.

The CDR3 DNA reads TGCGCCAGCAGCTTGGGTCCAGGAGACTCTGGAAACACCATATATTTT. It translates to CASSLGPGDSGNTIYF. The V and J genes are TRBV5-1 and TRBJ1-3; D call uncertain. Germline CDR1 is SGHRS and CDR2 is YFSETQ. The V end lost 0 bases, the J end lost 0 bases, and 10 bases lay between the germline ends. The CDR3 has 16 residues.